Sequencing of this T cell receptor beta chain was carried out in a study of cytotoxic CD8 clonotypes in ibrutinib-treated CLL. As regards this clone: The antigen remains undetermined.

TCR beta library input comprised about 1.9 micrograms of genomic DNA from cryopreserved PBMCs. Study observations and caveats: Circulating CD8+ T-cell counts were tracked by baseline clonality, which exceeded that of age-matched healthy donors.

CDR3 length: 14 residues. Germline values: CDR1 SGHTA, CDR2 FQGTGA. V lost 5 bases and J 5 bases, leaving 13 bases between the germline ends. The planned depth of sequencing spanned 1 in 200,000 to 1 in 1 million T cells. Assay used: immunoSEQ multiplex PCR; TCRdb lists only in-frame clones, some missing. The sample holds approximately 190,000 clones, just over 70% seen once. This clonotype was sampled from a human donor with chronic lymphocytic leukemia. J is TRBJ1-5 and V is TRBV7-3, with D tentatively TRBD1 (5 bases). The sequencing here drew on PBMCs, taken after 12 months of ibrutinib treatment. Written as DNA, the CDR3 is TGTGCCAGCAGCCAGGCGGGGCAATATCAGCCCCAGCATTTT. It is translated as CASSQAGQYQPQHF.